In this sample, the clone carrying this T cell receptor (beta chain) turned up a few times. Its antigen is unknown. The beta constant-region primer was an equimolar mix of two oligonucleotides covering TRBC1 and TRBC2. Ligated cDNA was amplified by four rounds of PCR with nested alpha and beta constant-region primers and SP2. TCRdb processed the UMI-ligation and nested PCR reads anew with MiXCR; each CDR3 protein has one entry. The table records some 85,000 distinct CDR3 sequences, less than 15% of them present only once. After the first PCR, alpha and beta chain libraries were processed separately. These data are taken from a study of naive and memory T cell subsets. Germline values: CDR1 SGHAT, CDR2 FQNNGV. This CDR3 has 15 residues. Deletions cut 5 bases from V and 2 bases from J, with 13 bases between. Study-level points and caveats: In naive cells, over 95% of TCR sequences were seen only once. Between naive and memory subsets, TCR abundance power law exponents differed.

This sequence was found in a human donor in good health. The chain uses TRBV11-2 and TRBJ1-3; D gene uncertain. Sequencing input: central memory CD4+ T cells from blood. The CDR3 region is CASSQSNGAGNTIYF. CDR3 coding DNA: TGTGCCAGCAGCCAATCCAACGGAGCTGGAAACACCATATATTTT.